This is a list of T cell receptor beta chains from one sample in a study of cytomegalovirus exposure and HLA in healthy donors. Produced via immunoSEQ multiplex PCR; TCRdb's table is partial and in-frame only. Of some 160,000 clones listed, 70% to 80% are singletons. Source material: PBMCs. The receptors shown here come from a male donor in good health and CMV-seronegative. Each CDR3 is given with its conserved first and last residue. A D gene is named only where the DNA matches it firmly. Size values are once, few and many counts, or a class for expanded clones, and some rows have none.

CDR3 DNA: TGTGCCAGCAGCTTAGAGGGTTGGCGGGGGGTCACAGATACGCAGTATTTT
CDR3 protein: CASSLEGWRGVTDTQYF
clone size: -
V gene: TRBV7-2
D gene: TRBD2
J gene: TRBJ2-3
CDR3 length: 17

CDR3 DNA: TGTGCCAGTAACCCAGGCTCTGGAAACACCATATATTTT
CDR3 protein: CASNPGSGNTIYF
clone size: -
V gene: TRBV19
D gene: -
J gene: TRBJ1-3
CDR3 length: 13

CDR3 DNA: TGTGCCAGCAGCGAGTCAGGGGGACGAAATGAAAAACTGTTTTTT
CDR3 protein: CASSESGGRNEKLFF
clone size: few
V gene: TRBV9
D gene: TRBD1
J gene: TRBJ1-4
CDR3 length: 15

CDR3 DNA: TGTGCCAGCAGCTTAGTAGTGACAGCCCATAACTATGGCTACACCTTC
CDR3 protein: CASSLVVTAHNYGYTF
clone size: -
V gene: TRBV13
D gene: -
J gene: TRBJ1-2
CDR3 length: 16

CDR3 DNA: TGTGCCAGCAGGGTGGGACAGCGAATGAGTACCGGGGAGCTGTTTTTT
CDR3 protein: CASRVGQRMSTGELFF
clone size: -
V gene: TRBV5-6
D gene: TRBD1
J gene: TRBJ2-2
CDR3 length: 16

CDR3 DNA: TGTGCCAGTAGTTTACAGGGGAAAGGCAATCAGCCCCAGCATTTT
CDR3 protein: CASSLQGKGNQPQHF
clone size: once
V gene: TRBV19
D gene: TRBD1
J gene: TRBJ1-5
CDR3 length: 15

CDR3 DNA: TGCGCCAGCAGCTACGAGGCTTTGAACACTGAAGCTTTCTTT
CDR3 protein: CASSYEALNTEAFF
clone size: few
V gene: TRBV5-1
D gene: -
J gene: TRBJ1-1
CDR3 length: 14

CDR3 DNA: TGTGCCAGCAGCGGCCGGGACAGGGTTTACGAGCAGTACTTC
CDR3 protein: CASSGRDRVYEQYF
clone size: -
V gene: TRBV5-6
D gene: TRBD1
J gene: TRBJ2-7
CDR3 length: 14

CDR3 DNA: TGCGCCAGCAGCCAAACACAGGGGGCTAACTATGGCTACACCTTC
CDR3 protein: CASSQTQGANYGYTF
clone size: -
V gene: TRBV4-3
D gene: TRBD1
J gene: TRBJ1-2
CDR3 length: 15

CDR3 DNA: TGTGCCAGCAGTTTATCATCAGGGGGAAACTATGGCTACACCTTC
CDR3 protein: CASSLSSGGNYGYTF
clone size: -
V gene: TRBV27
D gene: TRBD1
J gene: TRBJ1-2
CDR3 length: 15

CDR3 DNA: TGTGCCAGCAGCCCGTGGGACAGGAGGGAGACCCAGTACTTC
CDR3 protein: CASSPWDRRETQYF
clone size: -
V gene: TRBV5-6
D gene: TRBD1
J gene: TRBJ2-5
CDR3 length: 14

CDR3 DNA: TGTGCCAGCAGCCGGAGCGGGAACTACGAGCAGTACTTC
CDR3 protein: CASSRSGNYEQYF
clone size: -
V gene: TRBV14
D gene: TRBD2
J gene: TRBJ2-7
CDR3 length: 13

CDR3 DNA: TGTGCCAGCAGCTGGGGGACAGGACCCTCTGGGGCCAACGTCCTGACTTTC
CDR3 protein: CASSWGTGPSGANVLTF
clone size: -
V gene: TRBV5-4
D gene: TRBD1
J gene: TRBJ2-6
CDR3 length: 17

CDR3 DNA: TGTGCCAGCAGCGTAGTTGCCGGGGAGACCCAGTACTTC
CDR3 protein: CASSVVAGETQYF
clone size: -
V gene: TRBV9
D gene: -
J gene: TRBJ2-5
CDR3 length: 13

CDR3 DNA: TGTGCCAGCAGCTTAACGGTACAAGAGACCCAGTACTTC
CDR3 protein: CASSLTVQETQYF
clone size: -
V gene: TRBV7-8
D gene: -
J gene: TRBJ2-5
CDR3 length: 13

CDR3 DNA: TGCGCCAGCAGTCCCCGTAGACAGGGGAACACCGGGGAGCTGTTTTTT
CDR3 protein: CASSPRRQGNTGELFF
clone size: few
V gene: TRBV28
D gene: TRBD1
J gene: TRBJ2-2
CDR3 length: 16

CDR3 DNA: TGTGCCAGCAGCGCCAACTCCGGGACTAGCGGGTCCTACGAGCAGTACTTC
CDR3 protein: CASSANSGTSGSYEQYF
clone size: -
V gene: TRBV7-6
D gene: TRBD2
J gene: TRBJ2-7
CDR3 length: 17

CDR3 DNA: TGTGCCAGCAGGATCTCCGGGGGGTCTGGAAACACCATATATTTT
CDR3 protein: CASRISGGSGNTIYF
clone size: -
V gene: TRBV6-1
D gene: -
J gene: TRBJ1-3
CDR3 length: 15

CDR3 DNA: TGTGCCAGCAGCCGCACGGACACTGAAGCTTTCTTT
CDR3 protein: CASSRTDTEAFF
clone size: -
V gene: TRBV6-5
D gene: -
J gene: TRBJ1-1
CDR3 length: 12

CDR3 DNA: TGTGCCAGCAGCTTAGCCCCCGCGAACACCGGGGAGCTGTTTTTT
CDR3 protein: CASSLAPANTGELFF
clone size: -
V gene: TRBV7-2
D gene: -
J gene: TRBJ2-2
CDR3 length: 15

CDR3 DNA: TGTGCTAGTGCCGCGGGCCTCTCTGGAAACACCATATATTTT
CDR3 protein: CASAAGLSGNTIYF
clone size: -
V gene: TRBV12-5
D gene: -
J gene: TRBJ1-3
CDR3 length: 14

CDR3 DNA: TGTGCCACCAGCAGAGATCGGACAGGGAATGAAAAACTGTTTTTT
CDR3 protein: CATSRDRTGNEKLFF
clone size: -
V gene: TRBV15
D gene: TRBD1
J gene: TRBJ1-4
CDR3 length: 15

CDR3 DNA: TGTGCCAGCAGCTTACAAGAGACCCAGTACTTC
CDR3 protein: CASSLQETQYF
clone size: -
V gene: TRBV2
D gene: -
J gene: TRBJ2-5
CDR3 length: 11

CDR3 DNA: TGTGCCAGCTCACCAACAGGCACCGGGGAGCTGTTTTTT
CDR3 protein: CASSPTGTGELFF
clone size: once
V gene: TRBV18
D gene: -
J gene: TRBJ2-2
CDR3 length: 13

CDR3 DNA: TGCGCCAGCAGCCGAACCCTCACCCTAGCGGGGACCACAGATACGCAGTATTTT
CDR3 protein: CASSRTLTLAGTTDTQYF
clone size: -
V gene: TRBV4-1
D gene: TRBD2
J gene: TRBJ2-3
CDR3 length: 18

CDR3 DNA: TGCGCCAGCAGCCAATCCTGGGGTGGCGGGGCTAGCACAGATACGCAGTATTTT
CDR3 protein: CASSQSWGGGASTDTQYF
clone size: -
V gene: TRBV4-3
D gene: -
J gene: TRBJ2-3
CDR3 length: 18

CDR3 DNA: TGTGCCAGCAGCATAACAGACAGAGGGCAGTTCTTC
CDR3 protein: CASSITDRGQFF
clone size: -
V gene: TRBV7-8
D gene: -
J gene: TRBJ2-1
CDR3 length: 12

CDR3 DNA: TGTGCCAGCAGCTTGGGGACAGGACCCTATGGCTACACCTTC
CDR3 protein: CASSLGTGPYGYTF
clone size: -
V gene: TRBV5-8
D gene: TRBD1
J gene: TRBJ1-2
CDR3 length: 14

CDR3 DNA: TGTGCCAGCAGCGATCGGGGGAGTGGAAATGAGCAGTTCTTC
CDR3 protein: CASSDRGSGNEQFF
clone size: once
V gene: TRBV7-3
D gene: -
J gene: TRBJ2-1
CDR3 length: 14

CDR3 DNA: TGTGCCACCAGCAGAGATAACGGGATTTACGAGCAGTACTTC
CDR3 protein: CATSRDNGIYEQYF
clone size: -
V gene: TRBV15
D gene: -
J gene: TRBJ2-7
CDR3 length: 14

CDR3 DNA: TGTGCCAGCAGCGGGGGGACTAGTTACAATGAGCAGTTCTTC
CDR3 protein: CASSGGTSYNEQFF
clone size: -
V gene: TRBV7-3
D gene: TRBD2
J gene: TRBJ2-1
CDR3 length: 14

CDR3 DNA: TGTGCCAGCAGTGCGGGACTACCGTACAATGAGCAGTTCTTC
CDR3 protein: CASSAGLPYNEQFF
clone size: -
V gene: TRBV7-2
D gene: TRBD2
J gene: TRBJ2-1
CDR3 length: 14

CDR3 DNA: TGTTCCAGCAGCTTAGGGGGACTAGCGGGAGTCACAACCTACGAGCAGTACTTC
CDR3 protein: CSSSLGGLAGVTTYEQYF
clone size: -
V gene: TRBV7-9
D gene: TRBD2
J gene: TRBJ2-7
CDR3 length: 18

CDR3 DNA: TGTGCCACCAGCAGAGGGGGCGGGGGAAACACCGGGGAGCTGTTTTTT
CDR3 protein: CATSRGGGGNTGELFF
clone size: -
V gene: TRBV15
D gene: TRBD2
J gene: TRBJ2-2
CDR3 length: 16

CDR3 DNA: TGTGCCAGCTCACCACAGGGGGCTCCCAACACTGAAGCTTTCTTT
CDR3 protein: CASSPQGAPNTEAFF
clone size: -
V gene: TRBV18
D gene: TRBD1
J gene: TRBJ1-1
CDR3 length: 15

CDR3 DNA: TGTGCCAGCAGCGGGGGACAGCTAGGGCCCCAGCATTTT
CDR3 protein: CASSGGQLGPQHF
clone size: -
V gene: TRBV5-8
D gene: TRBD1
J gene: TRBJ1-5
CDR3 length: 13

CDR3 DNA: TGTGCCAGCAGTCGAGGAGCGGGAGGAAACAATGAGCAGTTCTTC
CDR3 protein: CASSRGAGGNNEQFF
clone size: few
V gene: TRBV27
D gene: TRBD2
J gene: TRBJ2-1
CDR3 length: 15

CDR3 DNA: TGTGCCAGCACCCAAGATGGAGCAGGGGATGAGCAGTACTTC
CDR3 protein: CASTQDGAGDEQYF
clone size: -
V gene: TRBV2
D gene: -
J gene: TRBJ2-7
CDR3 length: 14

CDR3 DNA: TGTGCCAGTAGACCAACAGGGGGAGAGACCCAGTACTTC
CDR3 protein: CASRPTGGETQYF
clone size: -
V gene: TRBV19
D gene: TRBD1
J gene: TRBJ2-5
CDR3 length: 13

CDR3 DNA: TGTGCCAGCTCACCATGGACGGAGGTGAACACTGAAGCTTTCTTT
CDR3 protein: CASSPWTEVNTEAFF
clone size: -
V gene: TRBV18
D gene: -
J gene: TRBJ1-1
CDR3 length: 15

CDR3 DNA: TGTGCCAGCAGCTCCGGACAGGGAGACACTGAGCAGTTCTTC
CDR3 protein: CASSSGQGDTEQFF
clone size: -
V gene: TRBV28
D gene: TRBD1
J gene: TRBJ2-1
CDR3 length: 14